These T cell receptor beta chains were read from a single sample in a study of identical twins. TCRdb used MiXCR to reprocess the 5' RACE reads, holding one entry per CDR3 protein. In the table there are some 1,600,000 distinct CDR3 sequences, more than 30% of which are singletons. Input material: cord blood. Every receptor here comes from a newborn girl in good health. Each CDR3 is given with its conserved first and last residue. The D gene is left open where the match is weak. Size is omitted from some rows. Given values are once, few, many or a class for expanded clones.

. | TRBJ1-1 | TRBD1 | TRBV4-2 | TGTGCCAGCAGCCAAGACCAGGGGACAGGGGCCACTGAAGCTTTCTTT | CASSQDQGTGATEAFF
few | TRBJ2-3 | . | TRBV6-1 | TGTGCCAGCGGAAAGACAGATACGCAGTATTTT | CASGKTDTQYF
. | TRBJ2-5 | . | TRBV4-2 | TGTGCCAGCGGCCGCGGGACCCGGTGGGAGACCCAGTACTTC | CASGRGTRWETQYF
many | TRBJ2-7 | . | TRBV28 | TGTGCCAGCAGTGCCCTATGGAGGGCCGCATCCTACGAGCAGTACTTC | CASSALWRAASYEQYF
few | TRBJ2-7 | . | TRBV12-3/TRBV12-4 | TGTGCCAGCAGTCCCCTCAGCGGCAGGCAGTACTTC | CASSPLSGRQYF
. | TRBJ2-7 | TRBD1 | TRBV27 | TGTGCCAGCGGTTTATCGCCTACAGGGGGCGGTCACGAGCAGTACTTC | CASGLSPTGGGHEQYF
. | TRBJ2-7 | TRBD1 | TRBV12-3/TRBV12-4 | TGTGCCAGCAGTCCGGGGGACAGGGGTCCCTACGAGCAGTACTTC | CASSPGDRGPYEQYF
. | TRBJ2-7 | . | TRBV10-3 | TGTGCCTCTGGGGCCTCCTACAATGAGCAGTACTTC | CASGASYNEQYF
. | TRBJ1-2 | . | TRBV5-6 | TGTGCCAGCAGCTTTCGGAGGCGGAACTATGGCTACACCTTC | CASSFRRRNYGYTF
. | TRBJ1-4 | . | TRBV27 | TGTGCCAGCAGTCCCCCGGGGCCCACAACTAATGAAAAACTGTTTTTT | CASSPPGPTTNEKLFF
once | TRBJ1-2 | TRBD1 | TRBV4-2 | TGTGCCAGCAGCCTGGGACAGGGAGACTATGGCTACGCCTTC | CASSLGQGDYGYAF
few | TRBJ2-3 | TRBD2 | TRBV6-1 | TGTGCCAGCAGACAGCGGGGGGGCGGGACAGATACGCAGTATTTT | CASRQRGGGTDTQYF
many | TRBJ2-7 | . | TRBV6-1 | TGTGCCAGCAGTGTCAGACCCTCCTACGAGCAGTACTTC | CASSVRPSYEQYF
few | TRBJ2-4 | TRBD1 | TRBV7-4 | TGTGCCAGCAGCGGCCTGGTCGGGACAGGGATCAAAAACATTCAGTACTTC | CASSGLVGTGIKNIQYF
. | TRBJ1-5 | . | TRBV10-3 | TGTGCCAGCAGTGAGGGCGAAGGTCAGCCCCAGCATTTT | CASSEGEGQPQHF
. | TRBJ2-1 | . | TRBV10-3 | TGTGCCATCAGTGAGTCGCGGCAGGGGGGGAACAATGAGCAGTTCTTC | CAISESRQGGNNEQFF
. | TRBJ2-5 | . | TRBV25-1 | TGTGCCAGCAGACCTACAGGGCTGTACCAAGAGACCCAGTACTTC | CASRPTGLYQETQYF
once | TRBJ1-5 | TRBD1 | TRBV2 | TGTGCCAGCACCACTGGGACAGTAGATCAGCCCCAGCATTTT | CASTTGTVDQPQHF
few | TRBJ2-1 | . | TRBV25-1 | TGTGCCTGCAGTGAAGGCGACAGACCAAATGAGCAGTTCTTC | CACSEGDRPNEQFF
. | TRBJ2-3 | TRBD2 | TRBV11-2 | TGTGCCAGCAGCCTCCTGATGCTAGCGGGGGGCTCTGGCACAGATACGCAGTATTTT | CASSLLMLAGGSGTDTQYF
few | TRBJ1-5 | TRBD1 | TRBV20-1 | TGCAGTGCTGGTTGGGGGACAGGGGCTAATCAGCCCCAGCATTTT | CSAGWGTGANQPQHF
. | TRBJ2-3 | . | TRBV5-1 | TGCGCCAGCGAGAGTGCAGATACGCAGTATTTT | CASESADTQYF
few | TRBJ1-4 | TRBD1 | TRBV12-3/TRBV12-4 | TGTGCCAGCAGTTTAGCGGCCGGGACAGGGGTCGAAAAACTGTTTTTT | CASSLAAGTGVEKLFF
. | TRBJ2-3 | . | TRBV9 | TGTGCCAGCAACGTAGGAACTTCTATTGGCACAGATACGCAGTATTTT | CASNVGTSIGTDTQYF
few | TRBJ2-2 | . | TRBV24-1 | TGTGCCACCAGTGATCGGGGCAGGCAAAAGAACACCGGGGAGCTGTTTTTT | CATSDRGRQKNTGELFF
. | TRBJ1-4 | . | TRBV4-1 | TGCGCCAGCAGCCAAGATCCCCGTGGCCGTAAGTTTTTT | CASSQDPRGRKFF
. | TRBJ2-1 | . | TRBV2 | TGTGCCAGCAGCATAACTAGGGGAATAGGAAATGAGCAGTTCTTC | CASSITRGIGNEQFF
. | TRBJ2-2 | . | TRBV5-1 | TGCGCCAGCAGCTCGATATCCCCCGGGGAGCTGTTTTTT | CASSSISPGELFF
. | TRBJ2-1 | TRBD2 | TRBV3-1 | TGTGCCAGCAGCCAAGATCAACTAGCGGGAGTAAGTGGCAATGAGCAGTTCTTC | CASSQDQLAGVSGNEQFF
. | TRBJ2-2 | TRBD2 | TRBV5-1 | TGCGCCAGCAGCTTGGCCGGGACTAGCGGAACCCGGGAGCTGTTTTTT | CASSLAGTSGTRELFF
. | TRBJ1-2 | TRBD1 | TRBV29-1 | TGCAGCGTCGACCGACACCCGACAGGGTCTGGTGGCTGCACCTTC | CSVDRHPTGSGGCTF
. | TRBJ2-1 | TRBD2 | TRBV24-1 | TGTGCCACCGGGGAAGCGGGAGGGACCTACAATGAGCAGTTCTTC | CATGEAGGTYNEQFF
. | TRBJ2-7 | . | TRBV20-1 | TGCAGTGCCCGGAGTAGGAGGGCCCCCTACGAGCAGTACTTC | CSARSRRAPYEQYF
. | TRBJ2-7 | . | TRBV13 | TGTGCCAGCAGCTCTACAGGGTTTGACTACGAGCAGTACTTC | CASSSTGFDYEQYF
. | TRBJ2-2 | . | TRBV20-1 | TGCAGTGCCAGGGGATGGGGACTTTCACTTTCGGACACCGGGGAGCTGTTTTTT | CSARGWGLSLSDTGELFF
. | TRBJ2-4 | TRBD2 | TRBV2 | TGTGCCAGCGGTGAAGGGACTAGCGGGATACTAGCCAAAAACATTCAGTACTTC | CASGEGTSGILAKNIQYF
. | TRBJ1-2 | TRBD1 | TRBV5-1 | TGCGCCAGCAGCTTGTTACAGGGGAGCGATGGCTACACCTTC | CASSLLQGSDGYTF
. | TRBJ1-4 | . | TRBV2 | TGTGCCAGCAGATCAACAGGAGAAAGGGGGGAAAAACTGTTTTTT | CASRSTGERGEKLFF
few | TRBJ2-7 | TRBD2 | TRBV11-2 | TGTGCCAGCAGCTCTGGACTAGCGAAGCCCTACGAGCAGTACTTC | CASSSGLAKPYEQYF
. | TRBJ1-1 | . | TRBV5-6 | TGTGCCAGCAGCTTGTCGCGGCTAGCCAACACTGAAGCTTTCTTT | CASSLSRLANTEAFF
. | TRBJ1-2 | TRBD1 | TRBV6-5 | TGTGCCAGCAGTGACAGGGGGAGGGACTATGGCTGCACCTTC | CASSDRGRDYGCTF
few | TRBJ2-1 | . | TRBV7-2 | TGTGCCAGCAGCTTAGATCCAGGGCCCCACAATGAGCAGTTCTTC | CASSLDPGPHNEQFF
. | TRBJ2-1 | TRBD2 | TRBV2 | TGTGCCAGCAGGGTAGCGGGGGGGAAGTACAATGAGCAGTTCTTC | CASRVAGGKYNEQFF
. | TRBJ1-4 | . | TRBV28 | TGTGCCGGCACCCCGGACATTCCTGGCGAAAAACTGTTTTTT | CAGTPDIPGEKLFF
few | TRBJ2-7 | TRBD2 | TRBV20-1 | TGCAGTGCTGTGAAGCGGGACTCCTACGAGCAGTACTTC | CSAVKRDSYEQYF
few | TRBJ2-7 | . | TRBV6-5 | TGTGCCAGCAATCCGTGGGTAGCAACTCTAACCTACGAGCAGTACTTC | CASNPWVATLTYEQYF
. | TRBJ2-3 | . | TRBV24-1 | TGTGCCACCAGTGTCCAGGGAAATGTAGATACGCAGTATTTT | CATSVQGNVDTQYF
. | TRBJ1-5 | . | TRBV4-1 | TGCGCCAGCAGCCAAAAGGGACCAGGGGATGGGCAGCCCCAGCATTTT | CASSQKGPGDGQPQHF
. | TRBJ2-1 | . | TRBV6-1 | TGTGCCAGCAGTTGGAAAGTGGGCCCTTACAATGAGCAGTTCTTC | CASSWKVGPYNEQFF
. | TRBJ1-4 | . | TRBV5-1 | TGCGCCAGCAGCTTGAGGGCAGGGAATGAAAAACTGTTTTTT | CASSLRAGNEKLFF
few | TRBJ2-7 | . | TRBV3-1 | TGTGCCAGCAGCCAGCACCCCTCCTACGAGCAGTACTTC | CASSQHPSYEQYF
. | TRBJ1-1 | TRBD1 | TRBV5-1 | TGCGCCAGCAGCTTGGTCGCGACAGGGTTGAACACTGAAGCTTTCTTT | CASSLVATGLNTEAFF
few | TRBJ1-1 | . | TRBV29-1 | TGCAGCGTTGAAGTATGGGGACGGATTGAAGCTTTCTTT | CSVEVWGRIEAFF
. | TRBJ2-7 | TRBD1 | TRBV12-3/TRBV12-4 | TGTGCCAGCAGACCTCCGACAGGGAACGAGCAGTACTTC | CASRPPTGNEQYF
. | TRBJ1-2 | . | TRBV29-1 | TGCAGCGTTGAGGAGAACTATGGCTACACCTTC | CSVEENYGYTF
. | TRBJ1-2 | . | TRBV15 | TGTGCCACCAGGGACAGTCTTTTCTATGGCTACACCTTC | CATRDSLFYGYTF
few | TRBJ1-2 | TRBD1 | TRBV7-2 | TGTGCCAGCAGCTTAGATAGGGACAGGGGATACTATGGCTACACCTTC | CASSLDRDRGYYGYTF
. | TRBJ1-1 | TRBD1 | TRBV5-6 | TGTGCCAGCAGCTTGGCCCCGGCAGGGGGCAACACTGAAGCTTTCTTT | CASSLAPAGGNTEAFF
. | TRBJ2-1 | . | TRBV27 | TGTGCCAGCAGTTTATCGAGGATGTCGGTGCTGTTCTTC | CASSLSRMSVLFF
few | TRBJ2-7 | TRBD2 | TRBV14 | TGTGCCAGCAGCCAAGCCGGGAGGGTCTACAATGAGCAGTACTTC | CASSQAGRVYNEQYF